Each of the 18 T cell receptor beta chains below was sequenced from the same sample in a study of blood T cell repertoires in COVID-19. Sequenced by immunoSEQ multiplex PCR; TCRdb stores in-frame clones only, minus some. Among under 450,000 clones listed, approximately 90% were seen once. The sample was peripheral blood. Receptors were obtained from a woman between 40 and 55 years old with COVID-19, enrolled during active disease.

The table lists this clone with a few counts. V is TRBV2 and J is TRBJ1-6, with TRBD1 identical over 8 bases. Germline CDR1 and CDR2: SNHLY and FYNNEI. The CDR3 runs to 13 residues. V was clipped by 7 bases and J by 7 bases; unmatched bases: 3. DNA for the CDR3: TGTGCCAGCACCGGACAGGGCAATTCACCCCTCCACTTT. Its translation is CASTGQGNSPLHF.

The V call is TRBV5-4, the J call TRBJ2-3, with 9 nucleotides matching TRBD1. Germline lookup yields CDR1 SGHNT and CDR2 YYREEE (reference sequence). The V and J ends lost 2 bases and 5 bases, in that order; junction bases with no gene match: 12. This CDR3 is 17 amino acids long. In nucleotides, the CDR3 is TGTGCCAGCAGCTTACCGGGACAGGGAACTCAAGGAGATACGCAGTATTTT. It encodes CASSLPGQGTQGDTQYF.

This clone was seen once. V is TRBV28 and J is TRBJ2-3, with D tentatively TRBD1 (6 bases). The CDR3 is made up of 14 amino acids. V lost 6 bases, J lost 10 bases, and 20 bases lay in between. The V gene's germline CDR1 is MDHEN and CDR2 SYDVKM. CDR3 amino acids: CASSTPGQTISQYF. The DNA of the CDR3 is TGTGCCAGCAGCACCCCCGGACAGACCATCTCGCAGTATTTT.

The CDR3 DNA follows: TGTGCCAGCAGGCCCACAGACCCCAATCAGCCCCAGCATTTT. Translating gives CASRPTDPNQPQHF. The V and J genes are TRBV6-5 and TRBJ1-5; D unresolved. This CDR3 spans 14 amino acids. Germline V gene data show CDR1 as MNHEY and CDR2 as SVGAGI. V was pared by 6 bases and J by 3 bases, with 12 bases between.

The chain combines TRBV6-5 with TRBJ1-4; no firm D call. Germline V lookup: CDR1 MNHEY, CDR2 SVGAGI. The length of the CDR3 is 15 residues. Trimming removed 7 bases from V and 4 bases from J, with 16 bases in between. In DNA form, the CDR3 reads TGTGCCAGCAAGACTCGAGGCGCAAGTAATGAAAAACTGTTTTTT. Amino acids: CASKTRGASNEKLFF.

The chain joins TRBV19 to TRBJ2-3, with TRBD2 matching over 13 bases. The trim removed 4 bases at V and 6 bases at J, leaving 7 bases unmatched. CDR1 LNHDA and CDR2 SQIVND come from the germline V gene (reference sequence). This CDR3 has 16 amino acids. CDR3 in DNA: TGTGCCAGTAGTACTCCCCCACTAGCGGGAGGGGATACGCAGTATTTT. It encodes CASSTPPLAGGDTQYF.

This chain joins TRBV6-5 and TRBJ2-5; D is perhaps TRBD2 (6 bases). V was clipped by 2 bases and J by 1 base, with 11 bases between them. Germline lookup yields CDR1 MNHEY and CDR2 SVGAGI. CDR3 length: 15 amino acids. CDR3 DNA: TGTGCCAGCAGTTACGCGCTGGGGGGCCAAGAGACCCAGTACTTC. Protein sequence: CASSYALGGQETQYF.

This chain uses TRBV7-2 with TRBJ2-1; a weak D match, TRBD2 (5 bases). There are 15 residues in the CDR3. V lost 0 bases to trimming and J lost 7 bases, with 13 bases between them. Germline CDR1 SGHTA, CDR2 FQGNSA. CDR3 sequence (DNA): TGTGCCAGCAGCTTAGCGCCGGGATCCAGGAATGAGCAGTTCTTC. Protein sequence: CASSLAPGSRNEQFF.

This chain links TRBV13 with TRBJ2-3; D is undetermined. Germline V CDR1 and CDR2: PRHDT, FYEKMQ (reference sequence). This CDR3 has 16 amino acids. V dropped 6 bases and J dropped 2 bases, with 18 bases sitting between them. DNA of the CDR3: TGTGCCAGCAGTTCGGGTCGGCCGCAGCTCACAGATACGCAGTATTTT. Its protein is CASSSGRPQLTDTQYF.

The chain couples TRBV20-1 to TRBJ2-7; no clear D. Trimming shortened V by 3 bases and J by 3 bases, and 9 bases separated the two germline ends. The CDR3 consists of 12 residues. From germline, CDR1 is DFQATT and CDR2 SNEGSKA (reference sequence). The CDR3: CSASSGIYEQYF. The CDR3 DNA reads TGCAGTGCTAGTTCAGGTATCTACGAGCAGTACTTC.

V usage is TRBV18 and J usage is TRBJ1-1; unclear D gene. V was trimmed by 1 base and J by 6 bases, leaving 18 bases between them. The CDR3 sequence is 16 residues long. Germline V CDR1 and CDR2: KGHSH, LQKENI. The CDR3 DNA follows: TGTGCCAGCTCACCACTGCTTATTGAGACTGGGTCTGAAGCTTTCTTT. The encoded protein is CASSPLLIETGSEAFF.

The chain employs TRBV12-3 or TRBV12-4 and TRBJ1-2; D is unresolved. The CDR3 totals 13 residues. Trimming removed 7 bases from V and 6 bases from J, with 15 bases in between. The CDR3 sequence is CASTRGGSDGYTF. The CDR3 DNA follows: TGTGCCAGCACCCGGGGAGGGTCTGATGGCTACACCTTC.

This clone occurred once. The chain couples TRBV5-1 to TRBJ1-1; no clear D gene. V was clipped by 1 base and J by 3 bases, with 10 bases between them. Germline V gene sequence: CDR1 SGHRS, CDR2 YFSETQ. CDR3 length: 14 residues. As DNA, the CDR3 is TGCGCCAGCAGCTTGATCCAGAGGTACACTGAAGCTTTCTTT. Protein: CASSLIQRYTEAFF.

The chain is built from TRBV25-1 and TRBJ1-2; TRBD1 agrees at 9 bases. V was clipped by 4 bases and J by 5 bases; unmatched bases: 5. The CDR3 sequence is 14 residues long. From germline, CDR1 is MGHDK and CDR2 SYGVNS. CDR3 DNA: TGTGCCAGCAGTGGGACAGGGGAAGGATATGGCTACACCTTC. Residues: CASSGTGEGYGYTF.

V is TRBV5-1 and J is TRBJ1-1; 11 bases align to TRBD1. Germline values: CDR1 SGHRS, CDR2 YFSETQ. V gave up 4 bases and J gave up 1 base; unmatched junction bases: 6. This CDR3 spans 16 amino acids. CDR3 region: CASSADRGRRNTEAFF. Here the CDR3 DNA reads TGCGCCAGCAGCGCGGACAGGGGGCGTAGGAACACTGAAGCTTTCTTT. Combining the CDR3 with reference TRBV5-1 and TRBJ1-1 gives the whole variable domain KAGVTQTPRYLIKTRGQQVTLSCSPISGHRSVSWYQQTPGQGLQFLFEYFSETQRNKGNFPGRFSGRQFSNSRSEMNVSTLELGDSALYLCASSADRGRRNTEAFFGQGTRLTVV.

In regard to this clone: A much larger clone differs by one base, so this may be a read error. This chain connects TRBV25-1 to TRBJ2-2; 7 bases line up with TRBD2. In germline, CDR1 is MGHDK, CDR2 SYGVNS. The CDR3 sequence is 13 residues long. V dropped 6 bases and J dropped 6; count of bases not matched to a gene: 4. CDR3 amino acids: CASSRAGAGELFF. CDR3 in DNA: TGTGCCAGCAGCCGGGCGGGGGCCGGGGAGCTGTTTTTT.

This chain uses TRBV7-3 with TRBJ2-1, with a tentative D call TRBD2 (5 bases). The CDR3 loop spans 12 amino acids. V was clipped by 5 bases and J by 9 bases, with 11 bases between them. Germline-derived CDR1 and CDR2 are SGHTA and FQGTGA. CDR3 in DNA: TGTGCCAGCAGCCAGAGAAGCGGTGAGCAGTTCTTC. Translating it yields CASSQRSGEQFF.

The J gene is TRBJ1-5, the V gene TRBV18; 7 bases line up with TRBD1. This CDR3 comprises 16 residues. After removal of 2 bases from V and 4 bases from J, the junction contained 8 bases not matched to a gene. Per the germline V gene, CDR1 is KGHSH and CDR2 is LQKENI. CDR3 region: CASSPAVGQLNQPQHF. In nucleotides, the CDR3 is TGTGCCAGCTCACCAGCGGTGGGACAGCTAAATCAGCCCCAGCATTTT. Together with reference TRBV18 and TRBJ1-5, the CDR3 gives the full variable domain: NAGVMQNPRHLVRRRGQEARLRCSPMKGHSHVYWYRQLPEEGLKFMVYLQKENIIDESGMPKERFSAEFPKEGPSILRIQQVVRGDSAAYFCASSPAVGQLNQPQHFGDGTRLSIL.